These 11 T cell receptor beta chains were all obtained from the same sample, sequenced in a study of post-analysis software for immune sequencing data. Study-level findings and limits: Roughly five TRBV segments were significantly more frequent in patients than in controls. TRBV5-6, TRBV5-1 and TRBV20-1 were among these segments.

Their recognized antigens are unknown. Unique molecular identifiers were built into the TCR beta cDNA libraries. TCRdb called the PCR reads again in MiXCR, with one record for every CDR3 protein. The sample lists fewer than 600,000 distinct CDR3 sequences, around 40% occurring once. The sample consisted of blood. These receptor sequences come from a girl aged 10 to 17 with multiple sclerosis.

The chain employs TRBV20-1 and TRBJ2-4; 10 bases match TRBD2. The assigned J gene may be wrong: the sequence end matches TRBJ2-7 better. This CDR3 region has 10 residues. In germline, CDR1 is DFQATT, CDR2 SNEGSKA (reference sequence). The CDR3 nucleotides read TGCAGAGCGGGAGGGTACGAGCAGTACTTC. Protein: CRAGGYEQYF.

As for this clonotype: A single base separates this from a much larger clone, so it may be a read error. This chain's CDR3 is CASSPTSTVYNEQFF. CDR3 coding DNA: TGTGCCAGCAGCCCTACTAGCACAGTTTACAATGAGCAGTTCTTC. The chain couples TRBV12-3 or TRBV12-4 to TRBJ2-1; tentatively, D is TRBD2 (6 bases). This CDR3 is 15 amino acids long. Trimming left V 6 bases short and J 4 bases short, with 16 bases between.

The rearrangement links TRBV28 to TRBJ2-3, with TRBD2 matching over 8 bases. This CDR3 is 15 amino acids long. J gave up 1 base and V 6 bases, and 6 bases lay outside the gene matches. Germline CDR1 and CDR2: MDHEN and SYDVKM. CDR3 region: CASSSGGLGTDTQYF. The CDR3, as DNA: TGTGCCAGCAGCTCGGGGGGACTAGGCACAGATACGCAGTATTTT.

This clonotype was found a few times. This chain uses TRBV6-5 with TRBJ2-7; 10 positions match TRBD2. The germline gives CDR1 MNHEY, CDR2 SVGAGI. CDR3 length: 14 residues. Losses at the gene ends were 7 bases for V and 7 bases for J; bases not matched to a gene: 10. The CDR3 reads CASILAGGLGEQYF. CDR3 coding DNA: TGTGCCAGCATCTTAGCGGGAGGCCTTGGGGAGCAGTACTTC.

The rearrangement joins TRBV20-1 to TRBJ2-6; weak D call: TRBD2 (5 bases). V was shortened by 6 bases and J by 2 bases, with 11 bases between the two germline ends. The CDR3 is 14 residues long. The V gene's germline CDR1 is DFQATT and CDR2 SNEGSKA (reference sequence). The CDR3 DNA sequence: TGCAGTGCCGTCATAGCGACTGGGGCCAACGTCCTGACTTTC. This codes for CSAVIATGANVLTF.

A single count supports this clonotype. The gene calls are TRBV15 and TRBJ1-5; D call uncertain. This CDR3 has 12 amino acids. Germline loops: CDR1 LNHNV, CDR2 YYDKDF (reference sequence). V shed 8 bases and J shed 5 bases, with 10 bases lying between them. CDR3 DNA sequence: TGTGCCACCGGAAGCCCCCATCAGCCCCAGCATTTT. It specifies CATGSPHQPQHF.

This chain links TRBV4-1 with TRBJ2-1; D remains ambiguous. The CDR3 is made up of 17 amino acids. V lost 0 bases to trimming and J lost 2 bases, with 14 bases between them. CDR1 MGHRA and CDR2 YSYEKL come from the germline V gene. The CDR3 reads CASSQDTLEAPYNEQFF. In DNA form, the CDR3 reads TGCGCCAGCAGCCAAGACACCCTAGAGGCTCCCTACAATGAGCAGTTCTTC.

CDR3 in amino acids: CASSLEAPSLYEQYF. Written as DNA, the CDR3 is TGTGCCAGCAGCTTAGAGGCTCCAAGTCTCTACGAGCAGTACTTC. The chain uses TRBV11-2 and TRBJ2-7; D is unclear. From germline, CDR1 is SGHAT and CDR2 FQNNGV. Between the trimmed V and J ends, which lost 0 bases and 3 bases, there was a span of 12 bases. The CDR3 is 15 residues long.

The chain is built from TRBV20-1 and TRBJ2-1, with 16 bases matching TRBD2. The CDR3 runs 16 residues. V lost 6 bases and J lost 13; bases outside the gene matches: 15. Germline CDR1 is DFQATT and CDR2 is SNEGSKA (reference sequence). DNA of the CDR3: TGCAGTGCCTTCGGGACTAGCGGGAGGGCCGCGGAGACCCAGTTCTTC. As protein: CSAFGTSGRAAETQFF.

The V and J genes are TRBV7-2 and TRBJ2-7; 9 bases align to TRBD1. The V gene's germline CDR1 is SGHTA and CDR2 FQGNSA. The CDR3 runs to 15 residues. Losses at the gene ends were 6 bases for V and 3 bases for J; bases not matched to a gene: 9. CDR3 sequence: CASSLNRGQNYEQYF. DNA for the CDR3: TGTGCCAGCAGTCTGAACAGGGGGCAAAACTACGAGCAGTACTTC.

The rearrangement links TRBV20-1 to TRBJ1-1, with D maybe TRBD1 (5 bases). This CDR3 has 12 amino acids. The ends were cut back, 5 bases at V and 1 base at J, with 8 bases in the middle. Germline assignment: CDR1 DFQATT and CDR2 SNEGSKA (reference sequence). CDR3 amino acids: CSASDRNTEAFF. DNA for the CDR3: TGCAGTGCTTCAGACAGGAACACTGAAGCTTTCTTT.